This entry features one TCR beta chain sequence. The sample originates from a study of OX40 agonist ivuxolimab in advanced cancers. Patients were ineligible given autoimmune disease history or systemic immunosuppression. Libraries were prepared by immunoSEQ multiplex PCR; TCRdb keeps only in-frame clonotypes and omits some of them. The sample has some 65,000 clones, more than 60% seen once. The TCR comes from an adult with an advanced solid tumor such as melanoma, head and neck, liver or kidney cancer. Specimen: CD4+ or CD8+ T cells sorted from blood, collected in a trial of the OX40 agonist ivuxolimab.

The CDR3 DNA reads TGTGCCAGCAGCTTAGGGGGGGGGAACACTGAAGCTTTCTTT. It specifies CASSLGGGNTEAFF. The chain employs TRBV11-2 and TRBJ1-1, with a tentative D call TRBD1 (5 bases). Germline lookup yields CDR1 SGHAT and CDR2 FQNNGV. The CDR3 spans 14 residues. Trimming pared 1 base from V and 1 base from J, leaving 7 bases between.